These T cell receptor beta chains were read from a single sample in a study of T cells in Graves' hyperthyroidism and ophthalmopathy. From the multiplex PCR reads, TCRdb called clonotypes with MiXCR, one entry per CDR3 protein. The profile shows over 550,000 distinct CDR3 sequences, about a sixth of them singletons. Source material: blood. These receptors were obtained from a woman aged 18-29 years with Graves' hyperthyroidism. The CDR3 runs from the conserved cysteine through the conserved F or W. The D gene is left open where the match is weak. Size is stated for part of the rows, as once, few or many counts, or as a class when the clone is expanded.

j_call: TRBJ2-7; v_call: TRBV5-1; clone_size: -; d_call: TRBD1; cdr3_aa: CASSQTGVFYEQYF; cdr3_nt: TGCGCCAGCAGTCAGACAGGGGTTTTCTACGAGCAGTACTTC
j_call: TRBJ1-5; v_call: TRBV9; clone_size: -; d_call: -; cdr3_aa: CASSPGDSSNQPQHF; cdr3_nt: TGTGCCAGCAGCCCGGGGGATTCTAGCAATCAGCCCCAGCATTTT
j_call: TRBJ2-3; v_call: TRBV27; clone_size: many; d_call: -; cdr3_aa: CASSSLGREATDTQYF; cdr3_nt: TGTGCCAGCAGTTCCCTGGGCAGGGAGGCGACAGATACGCAGTATTTT
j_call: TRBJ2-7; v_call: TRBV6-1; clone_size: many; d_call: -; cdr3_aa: CASSDAGSRDEQYF; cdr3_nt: TGTGCCAGCAGTGATGCGGGGAGTCGGGACGAGCAGTACTTC
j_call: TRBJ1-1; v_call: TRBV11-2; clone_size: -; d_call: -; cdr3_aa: CASSVTVAMNTEAFF; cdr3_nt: TGTGCCAGCAGCGTTACAGTCGCCATGAACACTGAAGCTTTCTTT
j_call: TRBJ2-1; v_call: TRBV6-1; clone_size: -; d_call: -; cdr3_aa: CASTRGAMGLNEQFF; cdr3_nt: TGTGCCAGCACTAGGGGGGCGATGGGACTTAATGAGCAGTTCTTC
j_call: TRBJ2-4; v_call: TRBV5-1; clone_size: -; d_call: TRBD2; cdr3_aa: CASSLTGTRGFGLAKNIQYF; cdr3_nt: TGCGCCAGCAGCTTGACCGGGACTAGGGGATTTGGGCTAGCCAAAAACATTCAGTACTTC
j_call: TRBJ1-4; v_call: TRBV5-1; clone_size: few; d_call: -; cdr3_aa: CASSLLVGRDEKLFF; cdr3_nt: TGCGCCAGCAGCTTGTTAGTGGGCCGGGATGAAAAACTGTTTTTT
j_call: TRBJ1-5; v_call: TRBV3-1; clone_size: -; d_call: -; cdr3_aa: CANQEGGGSSQPQHF; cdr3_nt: TGTGCCAACCAAGAAGGCGGGGGATCCTCCCAGCCCCAGCATTTT
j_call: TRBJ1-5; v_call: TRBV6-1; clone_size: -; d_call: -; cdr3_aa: CASSQWQPQHF; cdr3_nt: TGTGCCAGCAGCCAATGGCAGCCCCAGCATTTT
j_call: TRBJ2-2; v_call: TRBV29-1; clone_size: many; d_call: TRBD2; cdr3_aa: CSVGTSGRNGNTGELFF; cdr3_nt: TGCAGCGTCGGGACTAGCGGGAGGAATGGGAACACCGGGGAGCTGTTTTTT
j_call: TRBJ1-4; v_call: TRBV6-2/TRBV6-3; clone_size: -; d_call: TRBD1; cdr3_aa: CASSKGTGVTNEKLFF; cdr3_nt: TGTGCCAGCAGTAAGGGGACAGGGGTAACTAATGAAAAACTGTTTTTT
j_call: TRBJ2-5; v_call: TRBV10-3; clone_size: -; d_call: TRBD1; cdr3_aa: CAIRGDRVHETQYF; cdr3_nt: TGTGCCATCAGAGGCGACAGGGTCCACGAGACCCAGTACTTC
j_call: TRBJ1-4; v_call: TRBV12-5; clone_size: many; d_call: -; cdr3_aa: CASGSGRLTDEKLFF; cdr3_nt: TGTGCTAGTGGTTCGGGACGACTGACAGACGAAAAACTGTTTTTT
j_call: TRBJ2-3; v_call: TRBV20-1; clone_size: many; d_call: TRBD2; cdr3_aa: CSARPGGGPGDTQYF; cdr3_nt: TGCAGTGCTAGACCCGGCGGGGGGCCCGGAGATACGCAGTATTTT
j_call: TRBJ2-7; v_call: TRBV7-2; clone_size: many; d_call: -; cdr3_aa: CASSSRDGTYEQYF; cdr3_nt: TGTGCCAGCAGCTCCCGGGACGGAACCTACGAGCAGTACTTC
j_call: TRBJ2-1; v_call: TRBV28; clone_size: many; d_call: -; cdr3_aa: CASSWARAGEQFF; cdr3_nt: TGTGCCAGCAGTTGGGCGAGAGCGGGTGAGCAGTTCTTC
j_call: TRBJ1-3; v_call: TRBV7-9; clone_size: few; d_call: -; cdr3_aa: CASSFGSSGNTIYF; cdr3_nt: TGTGCCAGCAGCTTTGGAAGCTCTGGAAACACCATATATTTT
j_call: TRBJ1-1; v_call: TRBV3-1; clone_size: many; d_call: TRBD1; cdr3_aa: CASSHIPGGNTEAFF; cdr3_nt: TGTGCCAGCAGCCATATCCCAGGGGGGAACACTGAAGCTTTCTTT
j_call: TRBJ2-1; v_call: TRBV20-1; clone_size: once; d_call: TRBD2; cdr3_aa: CSATSGRAPSPNEQFF; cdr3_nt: TGCAGCGCCACTAGCGGGAGGGCCCCATCGCCCAATGAGCAGTTCTTC
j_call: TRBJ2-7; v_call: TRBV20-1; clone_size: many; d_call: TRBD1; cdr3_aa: CSAPGQGPYEQYF; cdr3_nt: TGCAGTGCTCCTGGACAGGGTCCCTACGAGCAGTACTTC
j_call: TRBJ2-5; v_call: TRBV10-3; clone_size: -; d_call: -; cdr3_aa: CAISPLEGETQYF; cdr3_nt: TGTGCCATCAGCCCCCTCGAGGGAGAGACCCAGTACTTC
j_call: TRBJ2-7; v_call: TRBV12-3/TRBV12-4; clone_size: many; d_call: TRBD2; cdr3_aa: CASSQSLAESSYEQYF; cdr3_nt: TGTGCCAGCAGCCAGTCACTAGCGGAAAGCTCCTACGAGCAGTACTTC
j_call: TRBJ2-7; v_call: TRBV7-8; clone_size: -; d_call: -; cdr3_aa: CASSSQGIYEQYF; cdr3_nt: TGTGCCAGCAGCTCACAAGGGATCTACGAGCAGTACTTC
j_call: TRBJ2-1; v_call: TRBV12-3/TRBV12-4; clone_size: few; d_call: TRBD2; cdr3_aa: CASSPRRGGGVFMNEQFF; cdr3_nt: TGTGCCAGCAGTCCCCGCAGAGGCGGGGGGGTTTTTATGAATGAGCAGTTCTTC
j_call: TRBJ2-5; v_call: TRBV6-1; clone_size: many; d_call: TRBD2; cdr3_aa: CASSFSGRALETQYF; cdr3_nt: TGTGCCAGCAGCTTTAGCGGGAGGGCCTTGGAGACCCAGTACTTC
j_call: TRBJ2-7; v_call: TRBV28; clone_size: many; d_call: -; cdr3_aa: CASSLTANYEQYF; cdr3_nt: TGTGCCAGCAGTCTGACAGCAAACTACGAGCAGTACTTC
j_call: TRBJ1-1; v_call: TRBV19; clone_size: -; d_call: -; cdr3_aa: CASSMFPGGNTEAFF; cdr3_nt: TGTGCCAGTAGTATGTTTCCTGGGGGGAACACTGAAGCTTTCTTT
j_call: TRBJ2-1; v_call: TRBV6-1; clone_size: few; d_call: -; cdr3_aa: CASSRLGQNEQFF; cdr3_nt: TGTGCCAGCAGCCGACTAGGACAAAATGAGCAGTTCTTC
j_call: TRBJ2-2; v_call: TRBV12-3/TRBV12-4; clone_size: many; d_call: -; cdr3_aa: CASSLVGGSLTGELFF; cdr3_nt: TGTGCCAGCAGTTTAGTGGGGGGATCACTTACCGGGGAGCTGTTTTTT
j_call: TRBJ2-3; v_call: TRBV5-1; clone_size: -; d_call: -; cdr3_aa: CASSLEAGPSTDTQYF; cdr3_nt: TGCGCCAGCAGCTTGGAAGCAGGGCCTAGCACAGATACGCAGTATTTT
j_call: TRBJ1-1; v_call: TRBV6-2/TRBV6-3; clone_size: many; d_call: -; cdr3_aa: CASSYSFGLGRLNTEAFF; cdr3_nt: TGTGCCAGCAGTTACTCCTTTGGCTTAGGTCGTTTGAACACTGAAGCTTTCTTT
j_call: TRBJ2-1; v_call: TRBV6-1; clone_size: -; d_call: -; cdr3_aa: CASGLGPYNEQFF; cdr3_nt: TGTGCCAGCGGCTTAGGACCATACAATGAGCAGTTCTTC
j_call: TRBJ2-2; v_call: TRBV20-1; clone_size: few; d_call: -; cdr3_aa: CSARVTGTSNTGELFF; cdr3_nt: TGCAGTGCTAGAGTTACCGGGACATCGAACACCGGGGAGCTGTTTTTT
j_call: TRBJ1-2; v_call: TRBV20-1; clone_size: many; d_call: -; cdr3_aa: CSAPDGDYGYTF; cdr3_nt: TGCAGTGCTCCGGACGGGGACTATGGCTACACCTTC
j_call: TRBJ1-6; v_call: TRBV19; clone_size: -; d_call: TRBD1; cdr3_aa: CASSDGTGPSPLHF; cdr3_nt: TGTGCCAGTAGTGACGGGACAGGGCCTTCACCCCTCCACTTT
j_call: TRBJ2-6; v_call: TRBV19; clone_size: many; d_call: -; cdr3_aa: CASNRDGSSGANVLTF; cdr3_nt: TGTGCCAGTAACCGCGATGGCTCCTCTGGGGCCAACGTCCTGACTTTC
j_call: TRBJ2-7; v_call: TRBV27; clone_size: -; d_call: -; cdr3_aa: CASSLYLGGSYEQYF; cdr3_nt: TGTGCCAGCAGTTTATACTTGGGTGGATCCTACGAGCAGTACTTC
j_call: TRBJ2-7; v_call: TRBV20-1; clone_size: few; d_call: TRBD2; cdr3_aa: CSAPVPGAGAYEQYF; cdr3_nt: TGCAGTGCCCCCGTCCCCGGAGCGGGGGCTTACGAGCAGTACTTC
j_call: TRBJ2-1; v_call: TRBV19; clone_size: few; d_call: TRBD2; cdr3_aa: CATRSGSAFSYNEQFF; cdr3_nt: TGTGCCACCCGAAGCGGGAGTGCCTTCTCCTACAATGAGCAGTTCTTC
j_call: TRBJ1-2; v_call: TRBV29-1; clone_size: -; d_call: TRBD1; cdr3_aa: CSVGDSRGGGYTF; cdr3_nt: TGCAGCGTTGGGGACAGCAGGGGTGGAGGCTACACCTTC
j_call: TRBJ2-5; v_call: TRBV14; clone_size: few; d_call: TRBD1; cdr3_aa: CASSQWTGGRETQYF; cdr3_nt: TGTGCCAGCAGCCAGTGGACAGGGGGACGAGAGACCCAGTACTTC
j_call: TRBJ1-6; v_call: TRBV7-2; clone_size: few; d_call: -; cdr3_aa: CASSLASSPLHF; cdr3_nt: TGTGCCAGCAGCTTAGCGTCCTCACCCCTCCACTTT
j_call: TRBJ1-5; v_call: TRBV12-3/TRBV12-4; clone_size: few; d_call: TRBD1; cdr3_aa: CASSATGQGLQPQHF; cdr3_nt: TGTGCCAGCAGTGCTACGGGACAGGGACTTCAGCCCCAGCATTTT
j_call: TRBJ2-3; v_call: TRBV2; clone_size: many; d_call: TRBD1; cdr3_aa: CARGQGKGTDTQYF; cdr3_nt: TGTGCCAGGGGACAGGGAAAAGGCACAGATACGCAGTATTTT
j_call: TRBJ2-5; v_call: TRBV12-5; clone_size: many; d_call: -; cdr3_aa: CASGLDREETQYF; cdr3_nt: TGTGCTAGTGGTTTGGACCGGGAAGAGACCCAGTACTTC